These 10 T cell receptor beta chains were all obtained from the same sample, sequenced in a study of T cell repertoires in cytomegalovirus infection (dated by TCRdb to about 2019). Sequencing was carried out with an Illumina HiSeq 1500. TCRdb reran the public reads through fastp at Q25 and MiXCR, keeping productive beta chains. Each entry merges the rows of one CDR3 protein and shows their most common DNA and genes. The sample profile shows 250,000 to 300,000 distinct CDR3 sequences; about 26% of them were found once. The ten biggest clones cover 14% of the sample. The source material was PBMCs. Receptors originate from a human donor in good health (CMV status not recorded). Some clones in this sample may be carry-over from other donors' samples.

This clonotype was seen ten or more times. This sequence joins TRBV7-8 and TRBJ2-5; the match to TRBD1 covers 7 bases. The CDR3 runs 14 residues. CDR1 SGHVS and CDR2 FQNEAQ come from the germline V gene. The V gene end was trimmed by 5 bases and the J gene end by 3 bases; junction bases not matched to a gene: 6. The CDR3 bases are TGTGCCAGCAGCACCGGACAGGTTAAAGAGACCCAGTACTTC. Encoded protein: CASSTGQVKETQYF.

The rearrangement links TRBV27 to TRBJ1-1; 8 positions agree with TRBD1. The CDR3 extends over 16 amino acids. Trimming removed 5 bases from V and 0 bases from J; junction bases left unmatched: 8. From germline, CDR1 is MNHEY and CDR2 SMNVEV (reference sequence). CDR3 region: CASSRQGAFVNTEAFF. CDR3 nucleotides: TGTGCCAGCAGTCGGCAGGGGGCGTTCGTGAACACTGAAGCTTTCTTT.

This chain joins TRBV18 and TRBJ2-3, with 9 bases lining up with TRBD2. J was trimmed by 6 bases and V by 2 bases; bases with no gene match: 9. Germline values: CDR1 KGHSH, CDR2 LQKENI. There are 16 residues in the CDR3. CDR3 region: CASSPSASGARDTQYF. DNA of the CDR3: TGTGCCAGCTCACCATCGGCTAGCGGGGCGCGGGATACGCAGTATTTT.

A remark on this clonotype: A read error may produce the germline difference seen at one junction end. The chain uses TRBV2 and TRBJ1-5; D is unresolved. The CDR3 extends over 14 amino acids. Germline CDR1 SNHLY, CDR2 FYNNEI. CDR3 in DNA: TGTGCCAGCAGCGAAGGACGGGACAATCAGCCCCAGCATTTT. Residues: CASSEGRDNQPQHF.

This clonotype was counted ten times or more. The chain uses TRBV7-2 and TRBJ2-5; 8 bases are shared with TRBD1. The junction had 12 bases not matched to a gene; V was cut back by 7 bases and J by 5 bases. The CDR3 covers 15 residues. CDR1 and CDR2 (germline): SGHTA, FQGNSA. The CDR3 here is CASITGTGLMETQYF. The CDR3 DNA reads TGTGCCAGCATAACCGGGACAGGCCTTATGGAGACCCAGTACTTC. The whole variable domain, filled in from reference TRBV7-2 and TRBJ2-5, reads GAGVSQSPSNKVTEKGKDVELRCDPISGHTALYWYRQSLGQGLEFLIYFQGNSAPDKSGLPSDRFSAERTGGSVSTLTIQRTQQEDSAVYLCASITGTGLMETQYFGPGTRLLVL.

This chain uses TRBV28 with TRBJ2-7; TRBD1 matches 8 bases. Losses at the gene ends were 3 bases for V and 5 bases for J; bases not matched to a gene: 6. The germline V gene has CDR1 MDHEN and CDR2 SYDVKM. This CDR3 region has 14 residues. The CDR3 coding sequence is TGTGCCAGCAGTTTCAGGGGGCGAGGAAACGAGCAGTACTTC. Its protein is CASSFRGRGNEQYF.

This clonotype turned up a few times. CDR3 in DNA: TGTGCCAGCAGCTTTACAGGCGTCGACAAAAACATTCAGTACTTC. Translation: CASSFTGVDKNIQYF. The chain uses TRBV11-2 and TRBJ2-4; D perhaps matches TRBD1 (5 bases). Germline values: CDR1 SGHAT, CDR2 FQNNGV. The CDR3 is 15 residues long. The V end was cut by 3 bases, the J end by 3 bases, with 12 bases between.

The sample holds a few counts of this clonotype. J is TRBJ2-1 and V is TRBV6-2 or TRBV6-3; 7 bases agree with TRBD2. The ends lost 6 bases at V and 1 base at J; junction bases unmatched: 9. The CDR3 contains 16 residues. Germline V gene sequence: CDR1 MNHEY, CDR2 SVGEGT. CDR3 protein: CASRTPTSRSYNEQFF. In DNA form, the CDR3 reads TGTGCCAGCAGAACCCCGACTAGCAGGTCCTACAATGAGCAGTTCTTC.

This clonotype was detected many times. The chain uses TRBV7-2 and TRBJ2-5, with 9 nucleotides matching TRBD2. CDR1 and CDR2 from the germline V gene are SGHTA and FQGNSA. The CDR3 has 14 residues. V dropped 6 bases and J dropped 7; count of bases not matched to a gene: 9. The CDR3 DNA reads as TGTGCCAGCAGTTCGCGGCGGGGGGGCGTGACCCAGTACTTC. Translating it yields CASSSRRGGVTQYF.

In this sample, this clonotype turned up many times. The chain couples TRBV7-3 to TRBJ2-1; the D gene is possibly TRBD2 (5 bases). Deletions cut 5 bases from V and 6 bases from J, with 11 bases between. Germline V gene data show CDR1 as SGHTA and CDR2 as FQGTGA. This CDR3 is 13 amino acids long. The CDR3 sequence is CASSAPSLNEQFF. Here the CDR3 DNA reads TGTGCCAGCAGCGCTCCTAGCCTCAATGAGCAGTTCTTC.